This TCR beta chain was captured by sequencing in a study of patients and donors after allogeneic stem cell transplantation. This clonotype was counted a few times. Germline V CDR1 and CDR2: SQVTM, ANQGSEA. CDR3 length: 13 residues. J lost 4 bases, V lost 6 bases, and 4 bases had no gene match. TCRdb redid the calling of the RT-PCR reads with MiXCR, one entry per CDR3 protein. Of some 960,000 distinct CDR3 sequences in the sample, roughly 17% were seen once. V and J are TRBV29-1 and TRBJ1-1, with TRBD1 matching 11 bases. The TCR was taken from a human donor who was either an allogeneic HSCT recipient or a stem cell or donor lymphocyte infusion donor (not recorded which). It is not recorded whose cells these are; they may come from a transplant donor. Material: blood, either unsorted or a sorted T cell fraction (not recorded which). The CDR3: CSVKGQGVTEAFF. DNA of the CDR3: TGCAGCGTGAAGGGACAGGGGGTCACTGAAGCTTTCTTT.